This TCR beta chain was sequenced during a study of T cells after yellow fever vaccination (dated by TCRdb to about 2019). Concerning the study at large: Libraries from fractions with low cell numbers were prepared with the SMART-Seq v4 Ultra Low Input RNA kit. To track T-cell clones before and after primary and booster YFV17D yellow fever vaccination, bulk TCR alpha and beta repertoires were sequenced longitudinally. Two healthy male donors, one aged 18 to 29 and one aged 30 to 40 years, were included in the cohort. Blood was collected at multiple timepoints before and after primary and secondary immunization, and bulk PBMC replicates and cell subsets were isolated. Results the study describes overall, beyond this receptor: Most clones expanded after primary vaccination were re-detected after the booster (just under 97% of CD4 and approximately 88% of CD8), suggesting broad memory maintenance. Because only a couple of donors were included in the study, the extent to which the findings can be generalized is limited. A small fraction of clonotypes showed up in both the CD4 and CD8 compartments, probably as a result of convergent recombination. The secondary T-cell response was found to be weaker but faster than the primary response, with a peak reached on day 5 rather than on day 15. Computational filtering was required because FACS-sorted repertoires could contain abundant contaminating clonotypes from the bulk population.

This clonotype was seen repeatedly, ten times or more. Its antigen specificity is not known. One base away there is no much larger clone; base qualities are not given. V loses 6 bases at its end and J loses 4 bases; junction bases beyond the gene matches: 11. Sequences DFQATT (CDR1) and SNEGSKA (CDR2) are obtained from the germline V gene (reference sequence). The CDR3 measures 14 amino acids from cysteine to phenylalanine. Only CDR3 DNA is held: 42 bases, read in frame from base 1. Synthesis of TCR cDNA relied on 5'RACE template switching, a step that introduced a universal primer site along with unique molecular identifiers. Priming for cDNA synthesis came from both the TCR alpha and TCR beta constant segments. Libraries were amplified in two PCR steps, with sample barcodes and sequencing adapters added in the second step. Sequencing of libraries was performed on Illumina HiSeq 2500 (2x100 bp) or NovaSeq (2x150 bp). In the authors' own workflow: Demultiplexing of reads and collapsing into UMI consensus sequences were performed with MIGEC, and V(D)J alignment was carried out with MiXCR. Vaccine-responding clonotypes were defined with edgeR using replicate PBMC samples, requiring FDR below 0.01 and a log2 fold change above 5 up to day 15. CD4 or CD8 identity was assigned to each bulk clonotype according to whether the clonotype was present at higher abundance in the sequenced CD4 repertoire or the sequenced CD8 repertoire. Starting from the raw public reads, TCRdb applied fastp trimming at Q25, assembled clones with MiXCR and retained in-frame beta chains. Each CDR3 protein appears once, grouped with its most common genes and DNA. The V and J calls shown here were made by TCRdb, not taken from the authors' results. Recorded for this sample are about 130,000 distinct CDR3 sequences; around 7.7% of them occurred a single time. The biggest ten clones account for around 2.7% of the sample.

What this sample's treatment or condition label stands for: live attenuated yellow fever vaccine strain. A standard Ficoll-Paque protocol was used to isolate PBMCs from peripheral blood. Dynabeads CD4 and CD8 positive selection kits were used to isolate CD4 and CD8 T-cell fractions. RNA was extracted with TriZol from bulk PBMCs, CD4 and CD8 fractions, and dextramer-positive and dextramer-negative fractions. The chain uses TRBV20-1 and TRBJ2-5, with 7 central nucleotides matching TRBD1. Material: CD4+ T cells sorted from PBMCs, obtained roughly 10 days after the first yellow fever vaccination. This TCR derives from a young man who received the YFV17D yellow fever vaccine. The CDR3 reads CSAPKRGGGETQYF. The nucleotides read TGCAGTGCCCCAAAGCGAGGGGGCGGAGAGACCCAGTACTTC.